A single sample gave rise to the 17 T cell receptor beta chains below, sequenced in a study of blood T cell repertoires in COVID-19. Produced via immunoSEQ multiplex PCR; TCRdb's table is partial and in-frame only. This sample yields around 49,000 clones, of which more than 70% are seen a single time; roughly 2.3% belongs to the top ten. The material sequenced was peripheral blood. The receptors stem from a human donor in a cohort sampled during active COVID-19.

The J gene is TRBJ2-2, the V gene TRBV2; D possibly corresponds to TRBD2 (5 bases). The CDR3 runs to 14 residues. Trimming removed 4 bases at V and 6 bases at J, with 12 bases between. CDR1 and CDR2 from the germline V gene are SNHLY and FYNNEI. This CDR3 is CASSVGRGPGELFF. CDR3 DNA sequence: TGTGCCAGCAGTGTTGGTCGGGGTCCCGGGGAGCTGTTTTTT.

The chain is built from TRBV29-1 and TRBJ2-3, with 8 bases aligning to TRBD2. V shed 5 bases, J shed 0 bases, and the junction held 16 bases outside the gene matches. The CDR3 contains 18 residues. The germline V gene has CDR1 SQVTM and CDR2 ANQGSEA. The CDR3 reads CSVFRRGAGALSTDTQYF. CDR3 bases: TGCAGCGTTTTCCGGAGGGGAGCGGGAGCCCTTAGCACAGATACGCAGTATTTT.

The chain employs TRBV4-1 and TRBJ2-3; 8 nucleotides align to TRBD1. The CDR3 runs 15 residues. V lost 4 bases and J lost 4; bases outside the gene matches: 7. Germline assignment: CDR1 MGHRA and CDR2 YSYEKL. Here the CDR3 DNA reads TGCGCCAGCAGCCTCCGGACAGGGATGGCAGATACGCAGTATTTT. Residues: CASSLRTGMADTQYF.

The gene calls are TRBV5-1 and TRBJ2-3, with a weak D call TRBD2 (6 bases). Germline CDR1 reads SGHRS; CDR2 reads YFSETQ. This CDR3 is built from 15 residues. V lost 6 bases, J lost 0 bases, and 14 bases lay in between. CDR3 residues: CASTLLAGSTDTQYF. CDR3 bases: TGCGCCAGCACCCTCCTCGCGGGGAGCACAGATACGCAGTATTTT.

This clone was picked up one time. The V call is TRBV18, the J call TRBJ2-7; 9 positions match TRBD2. The CDR3 runs 16 residues. The germline V gene encodes CDR1 KGHSH and CDR2 LQKENI. V was pared by 2 bases and J by 9 bases, with 14 bases of the junction left unmatched. The DNA for the CDR3 is TGTGCCAGCTCACCAGCGAGGGCTAGCGGGGAAACACGGCAGTACTTC. It is translated as CASSPARASGETRQYF.

The CDR3 protein is CASTPQGGSYEQYF. CDR3 coding DNA: TGTGCCAGCACCCCACAGGGTGGCTCTTACGAGCAGTACTTC. The chain couples TRBV19 to TRBJ2-7; perhaps TRBD1 as D (6 bases). The V gene's germline CDR1 is LNHDA and CDR2 SQIVND (reference sequence). This CDR3 contains 14 residues. The V end was cut by 9 bases, the J end by 4 bases, with 19 bases between.

The chain employs TRBV9 and TRBJ2-3; D uncertain. The CDR3 consists of 16 residues. The V gene's germline CDR1 is SGDLS and CDR2 YYNGEE. Trimming stripped 0 bases from V and 0 bases from J, with 11 bases between. CDR3 in DNA: TGTGCCAGCAGCGTAGCAGATTTGATTAGCACAGATACGCAGTATTTT. Amino acids: CASSVADLISTDTQYF.

This chain joins TRBV29-1 and TRBJ2-3, with 8 nucleotides matching TRBD2. The V segment lost 0 bases and the J segment 8 bases; nucleotides outside the gene matches: 16. Germline CDR1 reads SQVTM; CDR2 reads ANQGSEA. This CDR3 comprises 17 residues. This CDR3 is CSVEDKWLAGGTSTQYF. The CDR3 DNA is TGCAGCGTTGAAGATAAGTGGCTGGCGGGGGGTACCTCTACGCAGTATTTT.

The J gene is TRBJ1-6, the V gene TRBV2; TRBD1 agrees at 9 bases. Losses at the gene ends were 6 bases for V and 7 bases for J; bases not matched to a gene: 4. The CDR3 is 14 residues long. CDR1 and CDR2 from the germline V gene are SNHLY and FYNNEI. The CDR3 is CASRQGARNSPLHF. Written as DNA, the CDR3 is TGTGCCAGCAGACAGGGGGCAAGAAATTCACCCCTCCACTTT.

This clone was found a few times. The rearrangement uses TRBV27 and TRBJ1-5, with D maybe TRBD1 (6 bases). The CDR3 is made up of 14 amino acids. The V gene's germline CDR1 is MNHEY and CDR2 SMNVEV (reference sequence). V was clipped by 11 bases and J by 5 bases, with 19 bases between them. This chain's CDR3 is CAVQGRVRYQPQHF. As DNA, the CDR3 is TGTGCCGTACAGGGACGCGTAAGGTATCAGCCCCAGCATTTT.

The chain has TRBV4-1 and TRBJ2-7; D is perhaps TRBD1 (5 bases). This CDR3 has 17 amino acids. CDR1 is MGHRA and CDR2 is YSYEKL in the germline V gene. Trimming shortened V by 1 base and J by 1 base, and 17 bases separated the two germline ends. CDR3 sequence: CASSQVDFVGPSYEQYF. The DNA of the CDR3 is TGCGCCAGCAGCCAAGTGGATTTCGTGGGGCCGTCCTACGAGCAGTACTTC.

CDR3 in DNA: TGCGCCAGCACATGGGAGTCCTATAATTCACCCCTCCACTTT. This sequence encodes CASTWESYNSPLHF. This sequence joins TRBV5-1 and TRBJ1-6; D gene uncertain. V lost 6 bases to trimming and J lost 1 base, with 8 bases between them. The CDR3 length is 14 residues. Germline-derived CDR1 and CDR2 are SGHRS and YFSETQ.

CDR3 amino acids: CASSYSKRGGVETQYF. The CDR3 DNA sequence: TGTGCCAGCAGTTACTCGAAGCGGGGGGGCGTCGAGACCCAGTACTTC. The gene calls are TRBV6-6 and TRBJ2-5; 10 positions match TRBD2. The CDR3 has 16 residues. The germline gives CDR1 MNHNY, CDR2 SVGAGI (reference sequence). V gave up 0 bases and J gave up 5 bases; unmatched junction bases: 6.

This sequence joins TRBV5-5 and TRBJ2-7; the match to TRBD1 covers 11 bases. The CDR3 runs to 16 residues. Germline CDR1 reads SGHKS; CDR2 reads YYEKEE (reference sequence). Trimming at V came to 0 bases and at J to 3 bases, leaving 5 bases not matched to a gene. The CDR3 region is CASSLDWDRGFYEQYF. Here the CDR3 DNA reads TGTGCCAGCAGCTTGGATTGGGACAGGGGGTTCTACGAGCAGTACTTC.

This clone ranks as medium-sized (0.01 to 0.1%). The chain joins TRBV2 to TRBJ1-1, with TRBD1 as a possible D gene (5 bases). The CDR3 is made up of 12 amino acids. Germline values: CDR1 SNHLY, CDR2 FYNNEI. With 7 bases removed from V and 2 bases from J, the gap between germline ends came to 8 bases. The CDR3 DNA follows: TGTGCCAGCAAGGGGTTTAACACTGAAGCTTTCTTT. Its translation: CASKGFNTEAFF. Based on the CDR3 plus reference TRBV2 and TRBJ1-1, the full variable domain is EPEVTQTPSHQVTQMGQEVILRCVPISNHLYFYWYRQILGQKVEFLVSFYNNEISEKSEIFDDQFSVERPDGSNFTLKIRSTKLEDSAMYFCASKGFNTEAFFGQGTRLTVV.

This clone turned up a few times. This sequence joins TRBV5-6 and TRBJ2-3; a possible D gene is TRBD1 (6 bases). The germline V gene has CDR1 SGHDT and CDR2 YYEEEE. This CDR3 contains 13 residues. With 6 bases removed from V and 8 bases from J, the gap between germline ends came to 16 bases. CDR3 in amino acids: CASTLQGTFTQYF. CDR3 sequence (DNA): TGTGCCAGCACTTTACAGGGAACCTTTACGCAGTATTTT.

The V call is TRBV11-3, the J call TRBJ2-1, with 8 bases that match TRBD1. The CDR3 consists of 16 residues. The junction had 7 bases not matched to a gene; V was cut back by 0 bases and J by 6 bases. Germline V gene lookup returns CDR1 SGHNT and CDR2 YENEEA. The CDR3 coding sequence is TGTGCCAGCAGCTTAGAGGGACAGGTGGGGCGCAATGAGCAGTTCTTC. It is translated as CASSLEGQVGRNEQFF.